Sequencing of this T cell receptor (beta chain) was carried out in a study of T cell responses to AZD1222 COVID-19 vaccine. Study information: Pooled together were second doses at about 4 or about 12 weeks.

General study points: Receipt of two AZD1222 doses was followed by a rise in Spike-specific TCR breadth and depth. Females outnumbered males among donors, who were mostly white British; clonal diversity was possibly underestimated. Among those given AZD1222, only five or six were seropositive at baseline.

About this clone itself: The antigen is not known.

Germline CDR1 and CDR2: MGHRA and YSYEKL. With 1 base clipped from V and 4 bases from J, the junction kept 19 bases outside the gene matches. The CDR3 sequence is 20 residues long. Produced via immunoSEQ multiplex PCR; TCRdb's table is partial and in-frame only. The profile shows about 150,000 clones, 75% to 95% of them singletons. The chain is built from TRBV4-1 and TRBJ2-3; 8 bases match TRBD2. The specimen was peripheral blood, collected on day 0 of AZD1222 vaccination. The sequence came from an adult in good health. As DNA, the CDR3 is TGCGCCAGCAGCCAAGGCCCCTTAAGCGGGGGCGCAAAAGGGGCAGATACGCAGTATTTT. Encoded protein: CASSQGPLSGGAKGADTQYF.